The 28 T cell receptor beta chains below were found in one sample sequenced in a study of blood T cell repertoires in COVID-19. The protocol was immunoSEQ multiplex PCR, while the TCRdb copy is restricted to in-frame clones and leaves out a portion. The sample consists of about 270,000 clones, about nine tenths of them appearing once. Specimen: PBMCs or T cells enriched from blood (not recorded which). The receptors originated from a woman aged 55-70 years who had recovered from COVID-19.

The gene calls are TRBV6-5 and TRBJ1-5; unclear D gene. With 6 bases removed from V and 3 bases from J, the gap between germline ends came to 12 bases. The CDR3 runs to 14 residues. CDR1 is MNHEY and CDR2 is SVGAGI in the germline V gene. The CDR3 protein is CASRPSLPNQPQHF. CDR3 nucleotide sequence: TGTGCCAGCAGGCCCAGTTTGCCCAATCAGCCCCAGCATTTT.

In DNA, the CDR3 is TGTGCCACCAAGCTTTCACCGGGACAGGGGTATGAAAAACTGTTTTTT. It codes for CATKLSPGQGYEKLFF. This chain connects TRBV28 to TRBJ1-4; 10 bases fit TRBD1. The CDR3 is 16 residues long. Trimming at V came to 10 bases and at J to 6 bases, leaving 14 bases not matched to a gene. From germline, CDR1 is MDHEN and CDR2 SYDVKM. Drawing the rest from reference TRBV28 and TRBJ1-4, the complete variable domain is DVKVTQSSRYLVKRTGEKVFLECVQDMDHENMFWYRQDPGLGLRLIYFSYDVKMKEKGDIPEGYSVSREKKERFSLILESASTNQTSMYLCATKLSPGQGYEKLFFGSGTQLSVL.

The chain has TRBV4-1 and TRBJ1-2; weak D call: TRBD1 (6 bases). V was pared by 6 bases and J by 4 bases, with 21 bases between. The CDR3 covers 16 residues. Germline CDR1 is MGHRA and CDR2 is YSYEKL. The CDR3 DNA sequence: TGCGCCAGCAGGAAGACAGGCGGCCTTTTCCCCTATGGCTACACCTTC. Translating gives CASRKTGGLFPYGYTF.

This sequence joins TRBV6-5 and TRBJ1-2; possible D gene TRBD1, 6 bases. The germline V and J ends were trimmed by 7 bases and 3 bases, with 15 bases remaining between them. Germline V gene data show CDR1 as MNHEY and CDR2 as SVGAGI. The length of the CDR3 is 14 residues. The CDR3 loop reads CASTRGGPYYGYTF. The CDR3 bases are TGTGCCAGCACACGGGGGGGGCCTTACTATGGCTACACCTTC.

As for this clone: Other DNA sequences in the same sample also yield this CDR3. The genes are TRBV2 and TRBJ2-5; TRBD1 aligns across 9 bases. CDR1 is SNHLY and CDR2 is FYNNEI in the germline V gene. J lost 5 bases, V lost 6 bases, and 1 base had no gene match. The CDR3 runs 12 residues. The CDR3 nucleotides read TGTGCCAGCAGGGACAGGGGCGAGACCCAGTACTTC. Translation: CASRDRGETQYF.

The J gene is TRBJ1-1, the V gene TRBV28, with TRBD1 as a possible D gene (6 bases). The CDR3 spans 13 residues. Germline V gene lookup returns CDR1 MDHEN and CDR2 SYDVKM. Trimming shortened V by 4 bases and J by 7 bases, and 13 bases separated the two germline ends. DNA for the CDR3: TGTGCCAGCAGTTACAGGGTGAATGGTGAAGCTTTCTTT. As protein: CASSYRVNGEAFF.

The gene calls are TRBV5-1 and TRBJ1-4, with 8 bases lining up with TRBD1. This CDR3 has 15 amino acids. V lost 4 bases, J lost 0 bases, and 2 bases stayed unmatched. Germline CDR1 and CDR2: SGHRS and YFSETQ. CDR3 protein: CASSPGQATNEKLFF. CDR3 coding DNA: TGCGCCAGCAGCCCGGGACAGGCAACTAATGAAAAACTGTTTTTT.

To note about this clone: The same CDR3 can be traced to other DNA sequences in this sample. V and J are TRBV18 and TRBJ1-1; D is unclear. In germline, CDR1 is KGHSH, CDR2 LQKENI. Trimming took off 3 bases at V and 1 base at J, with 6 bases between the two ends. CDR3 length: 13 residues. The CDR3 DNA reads TGTGCCAGCTCACCCGGTGAGAACACTGAAGCTTTCTTT. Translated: CASSPGENTEAFF.

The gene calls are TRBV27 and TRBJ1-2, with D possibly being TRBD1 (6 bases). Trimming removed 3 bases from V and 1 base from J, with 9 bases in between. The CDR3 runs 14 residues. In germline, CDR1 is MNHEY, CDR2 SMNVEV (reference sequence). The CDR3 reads CASSLARGNYGYTF. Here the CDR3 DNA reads TGTGCCAGCAGTTTGGCCAGGGGTAACTATGGCTACACCTTC.

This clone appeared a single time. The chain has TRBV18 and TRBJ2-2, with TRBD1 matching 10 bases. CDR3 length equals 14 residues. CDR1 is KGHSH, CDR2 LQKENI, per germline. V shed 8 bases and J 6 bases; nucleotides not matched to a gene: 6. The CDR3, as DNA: TGTGCCAGCCGGGACAGGGGAGCCCCCGGGGAGCTGTTTTTT. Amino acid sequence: CASRDRGAPGELFF.

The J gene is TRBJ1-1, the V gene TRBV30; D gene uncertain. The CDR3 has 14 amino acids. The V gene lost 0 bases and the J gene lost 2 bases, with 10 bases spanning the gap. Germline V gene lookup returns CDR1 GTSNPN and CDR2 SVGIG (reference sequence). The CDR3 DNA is TGTGCCTGGAGTGTTCCCGGGAAAAACACTGAAGCTTTCTTT. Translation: CAWSVPGKNTEAFF.

This CDR3 reads CATSGGWGGDTEAFF. The CDR3 nucleotides read TGTGCCACCAGTGGAGGGTGGGGGGGAGACACTGAAGCTTTCTTT. The rearrangement joins TRBV24-1 to TRBJ1-1; D is possibly TRBD1 (5 bases). CDR3 length: 15 residues. V gave up 5 bases and J gave up 3 bases, with 15 bases separating them. CDR1 and CDR2 (germline): KGHDR, SFDVKD.

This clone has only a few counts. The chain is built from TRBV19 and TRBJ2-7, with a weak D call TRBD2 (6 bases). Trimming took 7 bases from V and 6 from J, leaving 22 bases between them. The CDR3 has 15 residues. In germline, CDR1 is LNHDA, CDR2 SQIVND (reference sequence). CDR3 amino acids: CASTQSGPRGFEQYF. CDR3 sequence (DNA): TGTGCCAGTACTCAGTCGGGGCCCCGGGGGTTCGAGCAGTACTTC.

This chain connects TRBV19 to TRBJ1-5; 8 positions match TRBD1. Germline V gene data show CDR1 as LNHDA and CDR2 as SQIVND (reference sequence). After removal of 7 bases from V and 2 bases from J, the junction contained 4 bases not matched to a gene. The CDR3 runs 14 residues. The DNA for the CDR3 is TGTGCCAGTAATCTACAGGGGGGCAATCAGCCCCAGCATTTT. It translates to CASNLQGGNQPQHF.

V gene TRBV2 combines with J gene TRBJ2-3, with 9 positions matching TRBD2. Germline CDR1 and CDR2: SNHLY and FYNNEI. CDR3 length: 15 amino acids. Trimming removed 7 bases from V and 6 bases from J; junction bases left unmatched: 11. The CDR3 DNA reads TGTGCCAGCATCCCGCGTGGACTAGCGTCGGATACGCAGTATTTT. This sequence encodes CASIPRGLASDTQYF. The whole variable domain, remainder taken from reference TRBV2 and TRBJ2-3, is EPEVTQTPSHQVTQMGQEVILRCVPISNHLYFYWYRQILGQKVEFLVSFYNNEISEKSEIFDDQFSVERPDGSNFTLKIRSTKLEDSAMYFCASIPRGLASDTQYFGPGTRLTVL.

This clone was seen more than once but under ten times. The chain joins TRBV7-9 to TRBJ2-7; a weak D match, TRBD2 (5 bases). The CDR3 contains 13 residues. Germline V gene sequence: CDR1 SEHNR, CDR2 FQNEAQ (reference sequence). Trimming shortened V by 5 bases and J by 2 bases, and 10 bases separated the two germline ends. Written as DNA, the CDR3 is TGTGCCAGCAGCCAGCCCGGGACCTACGAGCAGTACTTC. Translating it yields CASSQPGTYEQYF. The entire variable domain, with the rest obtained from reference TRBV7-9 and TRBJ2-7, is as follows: DTGVSQNPRHKITKRGQNVTFRCDPISEHNRLYWYRQTLGQGPEFLTYFQNEAQLEKSRLLSDRFSAERPKGSFSTLEIQRTEQGDSAMYLCASSQPGTYEQYFGPGTRLTVT.

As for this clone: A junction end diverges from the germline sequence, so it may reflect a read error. CDR3 loop: CASSLDSGNTEAFF. The DNA for the CDR3 is TGTGCCAGCAGTTTGGATTCGGGGAACACTGAAGCTTTCTTT. V is TRBV5-4 and J is TRBJ1-1; D not resolved. Germline lookup yields CDR1 SGHNT and CDR2 YYREEE (reference sequence). The CDR3 is 14 residues long.

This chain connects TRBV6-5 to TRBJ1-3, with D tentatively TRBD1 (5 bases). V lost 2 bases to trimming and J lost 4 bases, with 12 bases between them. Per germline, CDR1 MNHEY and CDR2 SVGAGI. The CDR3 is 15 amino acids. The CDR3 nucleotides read TGTGCCAGCAGTTACGGCAGGGCGGGGGGAAACACCATATATTTT. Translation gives CASSYGRAGGNTIYF.

The CDR3 DNA follows: TGTGCCAGCAGCTCTAGACAGGGGTACTCCTACGAGCAGTACTTC. The encoded protein is CASSSRQGYSYEQYF. This sequence joins TRBV5-8 and TRBJ2-7; 8 nucleotides line up with TRBD1. The J segment lost 0 bases and the V segment lost 3 bases, leaving 5 bases of the junction unmatched. The CDR3 loop spans 15 amino acids. The germline V gene has CDR1 SGHTS and CDR2 YDEGEE. The variable domain in full, completed from reference TRBV5-8 and TRBJ2-7, reads EAGVTQSPTHLIKTRGQQATLRCSPISGHTSVYWYQQALGLGLQFLLWYDEGEERNRGNFPPRFSGRQFPNYSSELNVNALELEDSALYLCASSSRQGYSYEQYFGPGTRLTVT.

CDR3 loop: CASSVDVTGFYEQYF. CDR3 nucleotide sequence: TGTGCCAGCAGCGTAGACGTAACAGGATTCTACGAGCAGTACTTC. The chain links TRBV9 to TRBJ2-7; possibly TRBD1 for D (5 bases). CDR3 size: 15 residues. Per the germline V gene, CDR1 is SGDLS and CDR2 is YYNGEE. Deletions cut 0 bases from V and 3 bases from J, with 13 bases between.

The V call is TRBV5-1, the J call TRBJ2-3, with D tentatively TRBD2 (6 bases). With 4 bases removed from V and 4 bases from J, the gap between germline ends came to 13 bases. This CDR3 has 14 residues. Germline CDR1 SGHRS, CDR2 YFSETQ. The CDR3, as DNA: TGCGCCAGCAGCCCGGGGACTTCCGCAGATACGCAGTATTTT. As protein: CASSPGTSADTQYF.

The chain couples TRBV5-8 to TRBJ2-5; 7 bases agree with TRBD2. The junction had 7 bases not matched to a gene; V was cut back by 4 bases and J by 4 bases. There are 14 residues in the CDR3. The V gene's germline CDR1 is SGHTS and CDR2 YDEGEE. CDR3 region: CASSRGRAPETQYF. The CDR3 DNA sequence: TGTGCCAGCAGCCGAGGGAGGGCCCCAGAGACCCAGTACTTC.

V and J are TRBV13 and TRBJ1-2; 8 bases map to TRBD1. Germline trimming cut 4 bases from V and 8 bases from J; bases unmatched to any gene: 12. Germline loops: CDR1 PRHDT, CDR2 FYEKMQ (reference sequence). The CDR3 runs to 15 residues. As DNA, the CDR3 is TGTGCCAGCAGCTCGGACAGGGTGGGACTGGGGGGCTACACCTTC. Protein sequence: CASSSDRVGLGGYTF.

The CDR3 protein is CASRRHVGKQPQHF. The DNA for the CDR3 is TGTGCCAGCAGGAGACACGTGGGTAAGCAGCCCCAGCATTTT. The chain has TRBV28 and TRBJ1-5, with no clear D. The V and J ends lost 6 bases and 7 bases respectively, with 16 bases between them. There are 14 residues in the CDR3. Germline V lookup: CDR1 MDHEN, CDR2 SYDVKM.

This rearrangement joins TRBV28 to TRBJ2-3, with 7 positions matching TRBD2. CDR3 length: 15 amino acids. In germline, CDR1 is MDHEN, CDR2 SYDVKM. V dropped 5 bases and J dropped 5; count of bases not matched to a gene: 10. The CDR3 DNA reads TGTGCCAGCAGTCCCTGGAGGGAGCGGGAAGATACGCAGTATTTT. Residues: CASSPWREREDTQYF.

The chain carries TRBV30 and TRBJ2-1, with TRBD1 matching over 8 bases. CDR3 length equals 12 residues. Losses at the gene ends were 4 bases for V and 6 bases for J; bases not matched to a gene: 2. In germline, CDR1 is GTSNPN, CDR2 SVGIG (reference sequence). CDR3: CAWKTGVNEQFF. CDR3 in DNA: TGTGCCTGGAAGACAGGGGTCAATGAGCAGTTCTTC.

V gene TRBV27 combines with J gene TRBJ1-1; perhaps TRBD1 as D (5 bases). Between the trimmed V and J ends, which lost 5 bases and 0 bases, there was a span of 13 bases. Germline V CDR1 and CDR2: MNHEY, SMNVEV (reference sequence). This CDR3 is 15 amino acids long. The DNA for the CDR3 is TGTGCCAGCAGTCCTGGACACGGAATGAACACTGAAGCTTTCTTT. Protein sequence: CASSPGHGMNTEAFF.

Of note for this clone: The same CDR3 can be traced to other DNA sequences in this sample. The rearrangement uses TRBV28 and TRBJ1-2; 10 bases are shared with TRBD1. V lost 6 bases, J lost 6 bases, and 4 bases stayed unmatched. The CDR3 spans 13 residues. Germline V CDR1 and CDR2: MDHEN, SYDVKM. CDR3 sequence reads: CASSTGQGDGYTF. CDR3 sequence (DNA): TGTGCCAGCAGCACAGGACAGGGGGATGGCTACACCTTC.